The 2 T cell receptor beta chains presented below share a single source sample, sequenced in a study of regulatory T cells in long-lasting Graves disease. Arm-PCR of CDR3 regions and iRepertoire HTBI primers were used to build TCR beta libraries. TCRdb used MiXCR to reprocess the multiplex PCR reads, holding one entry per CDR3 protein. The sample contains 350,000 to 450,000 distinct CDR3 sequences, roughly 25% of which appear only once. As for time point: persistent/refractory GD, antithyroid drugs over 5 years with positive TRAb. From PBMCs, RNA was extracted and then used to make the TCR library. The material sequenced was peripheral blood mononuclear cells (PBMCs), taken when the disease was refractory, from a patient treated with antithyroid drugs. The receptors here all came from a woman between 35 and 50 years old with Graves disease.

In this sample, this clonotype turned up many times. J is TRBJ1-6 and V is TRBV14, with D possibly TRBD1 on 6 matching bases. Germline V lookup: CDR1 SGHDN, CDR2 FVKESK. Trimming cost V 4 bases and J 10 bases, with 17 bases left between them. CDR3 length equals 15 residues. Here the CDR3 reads CASSLWDTIKSPLHF. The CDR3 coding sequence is TGTGCCAGCAGCCTCTGGGACACCATTAAATCACCCCTCCACTTT.

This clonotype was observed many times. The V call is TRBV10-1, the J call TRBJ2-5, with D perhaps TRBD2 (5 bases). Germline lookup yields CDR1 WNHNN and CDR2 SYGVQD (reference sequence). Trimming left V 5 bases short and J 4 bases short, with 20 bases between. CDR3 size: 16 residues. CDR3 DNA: TGCGCCAGCAGTCCGACACGAGACATGGGGAGAGAGACCCAGTACTTC. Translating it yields CASSPTRDMGRETQYF.